This entry features one TCR beta chain sequence. The target antigen is unknown. The data were obtained in a study of read filtering for tumor transcriptome and immune sequencing. Study-level points and caveats: In IR-seq, single-read clonotypes were 75% to 90% of clonotypes but approximately 3.5% of reads.

With 5 bases clipped from V and 0 bases from J, the junction kept 5 bases outside the gene matches. The CDR3 covers 16 residues. This library used about 360 ng RNA and molecular barcoded adaptors spanning alpha/delta and beta/gamma chains. One entry per CDR3 protein, called by TCRdb with MiXCR from the reads. The sample lists roughly 82,000 distinct CDR3 sequences; over 9% were seen once. The sequencing input was a population of CD138-negative cells sorted from bone marrow. V gene TRBV12-3 or TRBV12-4 combines with J gene TRBJ2-1; 9 bases line up with TRBD2. This receptor was identified in a donor at least 40 years old with multiple myeloma. The CDR3 reads CASSRPGLASYNEQFF. In DNA form, the CDR3 reads TGTGCCAGCAGTAGACCGGGACTAGCCTCCTACAATGAGCAGTTCTTC.